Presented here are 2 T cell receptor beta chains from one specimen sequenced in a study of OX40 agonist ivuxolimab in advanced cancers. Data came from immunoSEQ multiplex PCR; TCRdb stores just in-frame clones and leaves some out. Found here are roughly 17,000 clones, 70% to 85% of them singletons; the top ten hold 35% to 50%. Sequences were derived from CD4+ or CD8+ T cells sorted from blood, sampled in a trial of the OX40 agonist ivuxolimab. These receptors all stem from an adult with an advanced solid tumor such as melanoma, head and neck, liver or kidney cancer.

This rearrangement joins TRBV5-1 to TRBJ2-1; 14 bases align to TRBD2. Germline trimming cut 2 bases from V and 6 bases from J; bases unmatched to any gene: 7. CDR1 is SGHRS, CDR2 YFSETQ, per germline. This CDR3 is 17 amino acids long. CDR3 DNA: TGCGCCAGCAGCTTCGGACTAGCGGGGGGTTCGGGCAATGAGCAGTTCTTC. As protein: CASSFGLAGGSGNEQFF. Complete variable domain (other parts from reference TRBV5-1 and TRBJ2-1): KAGVTQTPRYLIKTRGQQVTLSCSPISGHRSVSWYQQTPGQGLQFLFEYFSETQRNKGNFPGRFSGRQFSNSRSEMNVSTLELGDSALYLCASSFGLAGGSGNEQFFGPGTRLTVL.

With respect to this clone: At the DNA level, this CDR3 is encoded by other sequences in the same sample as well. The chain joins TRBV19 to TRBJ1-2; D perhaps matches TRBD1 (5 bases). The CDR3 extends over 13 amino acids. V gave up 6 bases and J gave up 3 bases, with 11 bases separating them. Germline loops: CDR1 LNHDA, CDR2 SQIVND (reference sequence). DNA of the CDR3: TGTGCCAGTAGGGGGACTCGGGACTATGGCTACACCTTC. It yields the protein CASRGTRDYGYTF.